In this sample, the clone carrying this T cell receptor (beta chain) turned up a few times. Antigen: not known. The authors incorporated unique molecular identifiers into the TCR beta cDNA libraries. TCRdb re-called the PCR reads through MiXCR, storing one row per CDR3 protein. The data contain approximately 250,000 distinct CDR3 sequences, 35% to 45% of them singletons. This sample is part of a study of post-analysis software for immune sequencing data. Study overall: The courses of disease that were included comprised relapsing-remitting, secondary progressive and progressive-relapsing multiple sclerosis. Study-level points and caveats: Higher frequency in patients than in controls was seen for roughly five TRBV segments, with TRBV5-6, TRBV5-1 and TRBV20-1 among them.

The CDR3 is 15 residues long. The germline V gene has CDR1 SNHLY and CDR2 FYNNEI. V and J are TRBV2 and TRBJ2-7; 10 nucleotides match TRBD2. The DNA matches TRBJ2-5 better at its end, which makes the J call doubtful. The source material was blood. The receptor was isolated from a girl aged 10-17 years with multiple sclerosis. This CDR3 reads CASTTSGIGLETQYF. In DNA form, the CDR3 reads TGTGCCAGCACAACTAGCGGGATAGGCTTGGAGACCCAGTACTTC.